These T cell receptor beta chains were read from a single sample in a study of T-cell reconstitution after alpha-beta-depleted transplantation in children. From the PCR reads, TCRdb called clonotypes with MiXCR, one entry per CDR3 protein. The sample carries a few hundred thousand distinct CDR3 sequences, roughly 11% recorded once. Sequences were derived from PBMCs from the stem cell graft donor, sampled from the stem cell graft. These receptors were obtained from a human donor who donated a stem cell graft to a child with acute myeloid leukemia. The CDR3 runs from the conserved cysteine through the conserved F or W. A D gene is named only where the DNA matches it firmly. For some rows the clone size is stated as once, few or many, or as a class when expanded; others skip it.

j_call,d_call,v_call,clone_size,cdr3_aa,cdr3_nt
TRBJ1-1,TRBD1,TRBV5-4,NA,CASTQRDRAPEAFF,TGTGCCAGCACCCAGAGGGACAGGGCCCCTGAAGCTTTCTTT
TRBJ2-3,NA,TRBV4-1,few,CASSPRAAGAGADTQYF,TGCGCCAGCAGCCCCCGAGCGGCGGGGGCGGGGGCAGATACGCAGTATTTT
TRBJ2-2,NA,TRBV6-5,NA,CASSYGDGYAENTGELFF,TGTGCCAGCAGTTACGGAGACGGATACGCTGAGAACACCGGGGAGCTGTTTTTT
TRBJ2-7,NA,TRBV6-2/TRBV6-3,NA,CASSPISYEQYF,TGTGCCAGCAGTCCCATCTCCTACGAGCAGTACTTC
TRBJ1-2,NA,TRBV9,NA,CASSGGGAVANYGYTF,TGTGCCAGCAGCGGAGGGGGGGCGGTGGCTAACTATGGCTACACCTTC
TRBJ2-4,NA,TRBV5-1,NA,CASSSSAGPGDIQYF,TGCGCCAGCAGCTCAAGCGCAGGGCCAGGCGACATTCAGTACTTC
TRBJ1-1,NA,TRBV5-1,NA,CASTSLGLQNTEAFF,TGCGCCAGCACCTCGTTAGGGCTCCAAAACACTGAAGCTTTCTTT
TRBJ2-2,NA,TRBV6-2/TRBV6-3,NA,CASLYGDTGELFF,TGTGCCAGCCTCTATGGGGACACCGGGGAGCTGTTTTTT
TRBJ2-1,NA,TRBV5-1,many,CASSLGGAGVYNEQFF,TGCGCCAGCAGCTTGGGAGGGGCCGGCGTTTACAATGAGCAGTTCTTC
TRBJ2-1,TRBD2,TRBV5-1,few,CASRTGLADYNEQFF,TGCGCCAGCAGAACGGGACTAGCGGATTACAATGAGCAGTTCTTC
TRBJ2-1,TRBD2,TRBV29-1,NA,CSVETGTSPSGEQFF,TGCAGCGTTGAAACCGGGACTAGCCCTTCAGGGGAGCAGTTCTTC
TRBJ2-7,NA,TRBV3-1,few,CASSQRSPQGEQYF,TGTGCCAGCAGCCAAAGATCCCCCCAAGGCGAGCAGTACTTC
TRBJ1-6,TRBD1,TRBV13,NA,CASNLGDRANSPLHF,TGTGCCAGCAACTTAGGGGACAGGGCGAATTCACCCCTCCACTTT
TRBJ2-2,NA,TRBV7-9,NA,CASSPARGTGELFF,TGTGCCAGCAGCCCTGCGAGGGGGACCGGGGAGCTGTTTTTT
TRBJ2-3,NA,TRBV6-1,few,CASRVGNSDTQYF,TGTGCCAGCCGGGTAGGGAACTCAGATACGCAGTATTTT
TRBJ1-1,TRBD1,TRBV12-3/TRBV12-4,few,CASSFKQGASEAFF,TGTGCCAGCAGTTTTAAACAGGGGGCCTCTGAAGCTTTCTTT
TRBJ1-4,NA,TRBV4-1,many,CASSQGTDQIRNEKLFF,TGCGCCAGCAGCCAAGGCACAGACCAAATCCGTAATGAAAAACTGTTTTTT
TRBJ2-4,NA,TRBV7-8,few,CASSLEAGVQQGIQYF,TGTGCCAGCAGCTTAGAGGCAGGGGTCCAACAGGGCATTCAGTACTTC
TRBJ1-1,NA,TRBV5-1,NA,CASSLEPLEGAFF,TGCGCCAGCAGCTTGGAGCCCCTGGAGGGAGCTTTCTTT
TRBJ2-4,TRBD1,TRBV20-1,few,CSAHFGTGNIQYF,TGCAGTGCCCACTTCGGGACAGGGAACATTCAGTACTTC
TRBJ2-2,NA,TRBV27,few,CASSAWTNLNTGELFF,TGTGCCAGCAGTGCCTGGACCAATCTGAACACCGGGGAGCTGTTTTTT
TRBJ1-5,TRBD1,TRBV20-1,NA,CSAIKETGTGSNQPQHF,TGCAGTGCTATAAAGGAAACCGGGACAGGGAGCAATCAGCCCCAGCATTTT
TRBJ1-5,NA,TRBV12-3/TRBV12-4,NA,CASSFPGNQPQHF,TGTGCCAGCAGTTTTCCGGGGAATCAGCCCCAGCATTTT
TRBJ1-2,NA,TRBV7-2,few,CASSLALGHRFSGYTF,TGTGCCAGCAGCTTAGCGCTCGGACACCGATTTTCTGGCTACACCTTC